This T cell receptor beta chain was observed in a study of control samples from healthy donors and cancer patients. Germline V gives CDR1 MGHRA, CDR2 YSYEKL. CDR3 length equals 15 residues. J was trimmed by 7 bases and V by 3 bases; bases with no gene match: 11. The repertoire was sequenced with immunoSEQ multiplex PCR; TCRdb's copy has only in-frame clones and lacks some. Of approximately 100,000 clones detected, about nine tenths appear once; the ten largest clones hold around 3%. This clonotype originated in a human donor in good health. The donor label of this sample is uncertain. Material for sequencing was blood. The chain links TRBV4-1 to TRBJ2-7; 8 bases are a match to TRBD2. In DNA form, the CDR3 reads TGCGCCAGCAGCCACCCCGGGACTAGTCCCCGGGAGCAGTACTTC. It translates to CASSHPGTSPREQYF.